One and the same sample provided the 2 T cell receptor beta chains below, sequenced in a study of neurological immune-mediated disorders. A single record per CDR3 protein comes from TCRdb applying MiXCR to the 5' RACE reads. In the table there are 45,000 to 55,000 distinct CDR3 sequences, 9% to 12% of which are singletons. Sequencing was carried out using PBMCs. These receptors came from a woman in her thirties or forties with HTLV-1-associated myelopathy (HAM/TSP).

The genes are TRBV7-9 and TRBJ1-1; D not resolved. Trimming took 5 bases from V and 0 from J, leaving 4 bases between them. CDR3 length equals 12 residues. CDR1 and CDR2 from the germline V gene are SEHNR and FQNEAQ (reference sequence). The chain's CDR3 is CASSKLNTEAFF. In nucleotides, the CDR3 is TGTGCCAGCAGCAAACTGAACACTGAAGCTTTCTTT.

This clonotype has at least ten counts. The chain carries TRBV7-2 and TRBJ1-1; 7 bases are shared with TRBD1. This CDR3 region has 16 residues. With 0 bases clipped from V and 1 base from J, the junction kept 5 bases outside the gene matches. Germline V gene sequence: CDR1 SGHTA, CDR2 FQGNSA. The CDR3 sequence is CASSLASGTENTEAFF. CDR3 nucleotide sequence: TGTGCCAGCAGCTTAGCCTCCGGGACAGAGAACACTGAAGCTTTCTTT.